Described below is a single TCR beta chain sequence and its context. The authors' processing: Scientists estimated how many nucleated cells there were by amplifying reference gene primers. Profiled with immunoSEQ multiplex PCR; TCRdb holds only in-frame clones, not every one. Clone size and the V and J calls come from that table; the DNA yielded D and trimming. The table includes more than 300,000 clones, about 90% detected once. This entry belongs to a study of blood T cell repertoires in COVID-19. Study-level information: Sites across the United States, Italy and Spain contributed samples from acute and convalescent COVID-19.

Those enrolled in Seattle joined during active infection and were followed longitudinally afterward. The germline V and J ends were trimmed by 4 bases and 4 bases, with 14 bases remaining between them. The CDR3 covers 14 residues. Germline values: CDR1 SGHDT, CDR2 YYEEEE. The V call is TRBV5-6, the J call TRBJ1-2, with D possibly being TRBD1 (6 bases). Source material: peripheral blood. This TCR was sampled from a woman aged 25 to 39 with COVID-19, enrolled during active disease. The CDR3, as DNA: TGTGCCAGCAGCCAGACAGGTATTGTCTATGGCTACACCTTC. It is translated as CASSQTGIVYGYTF.